The clone carrying this T cell receptor (beta chain) was counted ten times or more. Its antigen is as yet unknown. TCRdb reprocessed the RT-PCR reads via MiXCR and lists one record per CDR3 protein. The table lists 650,000 or so distinct CDR3 sequences, 14% of them singletons. This sample was taken from a study of response to subunit inactivated influenza vaccine. Study-level points and caveats: Authors suggested each seasonal influenza vaccination recruits few new T cells.

Germline-derived CDR1 and CDR2 are SGHDN and FVKESK. CDR3 length: 11 residues. The V end was cut by 3 bases, the J end by 7 bases, with 7 bases between. This rearrangement joins TRBV14 to TRBJ2-7; D remains unclear. The material sequenced was PBMCs from blood, taken roughly 15 days before vaccination. The sequence came from a man aged 50 to 60 who received an inactivated influenza vaccine. The CDR3 spells CASSQVGEQYF. In DNA, the CDR3 is TGTGCCAGCAGCCAGGTGGGAGAGCAGTACTTC.